This T cell receptor beta chain originates from a study of T-cell reconstitution after alpha-beta-depleted transplantation in children. Molecular barcoding with unique molecular identifiers was used for the TCRbeta library. TCRdb ran MiXCR on the PCR reads and lists one entry per CDR3 protein. The table shows a few hundred thousand distinct CDR3 sequences, with roughly 13% occurring only once. With 6 bases clipped from V and 2 bases from J, the junction kept 10 bases outside the gene matches. Germline CDR1 reads DFQATT; CDR2 reads SNEGSKA (reference sequence). CDR3 size: 15 residues. The gene calls are TRBV20-1 and TRBJ2-3, with 8 bases fitting TRBD2. This clonotype was obtained from a male patient younger than 18 who had a stem cell transplant for acute myeloid leukemia, so the T cells may come from the graft donor. The sample was PBMCs, mostly from graft donor cells, taken 360 days after TCRalphabeta/CD19-depleted stem cell transplant. CDR3 sequence reads: CSARRSSGPTDTQYF. CDR3 DNA sequence: TGCAGTGCGAGAAGGTCTAGCGGGCCCACAGATACGCAGTATTTT.